These 30 T cell receptor beta chains were all obtained from the same sample, sequenced in a study of monozygotic twins with inflammatory bowel disease. From the 5' RACE reads, TCRdb lists one entry per CDR3 protein and no DNA. The specimen's table records over 110,000 distinct CDR3 sequences. The sequenced material came from blood. The origin of the receptors is a human donor with ulcerative colitis or Crohn's disease, or a healthy co-twin of an affected twin (not recorded which).

The rearrangement joins TRBV7-2 to TRBJ2-7; with no DNA, the TCRdb D assignment of TRBD1 cannot be verified. The CDR3 is 14 residues long. Germline CDR1 is SGHTA and CDR2 is FQGNSA. The CDR3 here is CASKMDRAHYEQYF.

The chain recombines TRBV20-1 with TRBJ2-1; TCRdb picks TRBD1, but there is no DNA to check that call. Germline CDR1 is DFQATT and CDR2 is SNEGSKA (reference sequence). This CDR3 is built from 16 residues. CDR3 protein: CSARGVGQGGYNEQFF.

The chain is built from TRBV4-3 and TRBJ2-7; TCRdb names TRBD2, which stays unverified in the absence of DNA. The CDR3 contains 15 residues. The V gene's germline CDR1 is LGHNA and CDR2 YSLEER. The CDR3 loop reads CASSQDGRGAYEQYF.

The rearrangement links TRBV5-1 to TRBJ2-7. There are 14 residues in the CDR3. The V gene's germline CDR1 is SGHRS and CDR2 YFSETQ. This CDR3 reads CASSFGDRSYEQYF.

This chain connects TRBV6-1 to TRBJ1-1; the TCRdb call, TRBD1, lacks DNA for checking. CDR1 is MNHNS, CDR2 SASEGT, per germline. This CDR3 has 15 amino acids. The CDR3 here is CASSPAGTGWTEAFF.

V is TRBV12-3 or TRBV12-4 and J is TRBJ2-2. The CDR3 contains 15 residues. CDR3 amino acids: CASSQSRGNTGELFF.

V and J are TRBV30 and TRBJ1-4; with no DNA, the TCRdb D assignment of TRBD1 cannot be verified. This CDR3 region has 15 residues. The germline V gene encodes CDR1 GTSNPN and CDR2 SVGIG (reference sequence). CDR3: CAWTRPGRVNEKLFF.

The chain recombines TRBV11-2 with TRBJ2-2; the D call of TRBD1 rests on TCRdb alone, since no DNA is present to check it. Germline assignment: CDR1 SGHAT and CDR2 FQNNGV. This CDR3 is built from 18 residues. The CDR3 is CASSLVVLTGGGTGELFF. The full variable domain, completed using reference TRBV11-2 and TRBJ2-2, is EAGVAQSPRYKIIEKRQSVAFWCNPISGHATLYWYQQILGQGPKLLIQFQNNGVVDDSQLPKDRFSAERLKGVDSTLKIQPAKLEDSAVYLCASSLVVLTGGGTGELFFGEGSRLTVL.

This chain connects TRBV7-6 to TRBJ2-7; lacking DNA, the TRBD1 call made by TCRdb goes unchecked. The germline CDR1 and CDR2 sequences are SGHVS and FNYEAQ. The CDR3 length is 14 residues. Here the CDR3 reads CASSSIFEGVEQYF.

This chain connects TRBV12-3 or TRBV12-4 to TRBJ1-1; the D call from TCRdb, TRBD1, cannot be confirmed without DNA. This CDR3 contains 14 residues. CDR3 protein: CASSLGQGYTEAFF.

The CDR3 region is CASSLAPAGGYEQYF. This chain joins TRBV5-1 and TRBJ2-7; TCRdb's D call, TRBD2, is unchecked because there is no DNA. This CDR3 is 15 amino acids long. CDR1 is SGHRS, CDR2 YFSETQ, per germline.

The CDR3 loop reads CASSWALGGQGVF. The chain carries TRBV5-6 and TRBJ2-2; no DNA is available, so the TRBD1 call from TCRdb remains unchecked. This CDR3 has 13 amino acids. The germline V gene encodes CDR1 SGHDT and CDR2 YYEEEE.

The chain couples TRBV28 to TRBJ2-5; there is no DNA to check the TCRdb D call of TRBD1. The CDR3 has 14 residues. Germline V gene data show CDR1 as MDHEN and CDR2 as SYDVKM. CDR3 amino acids: CASSQQVLGSLEYF.

The rearrangement joins TRBV3-1 to TRBJ2-3; lacking DNA, the TRBD1 call made by TCRdb goes unchecked. This CDR3 has 16 residues. Germline CDR1 and CDR2: LGHDT and YNNKEL (reference sequence). CDR3 sequence reads: CASSQDGQWVTDTQYF.

J is TRBJ2-5 and V is TRBV5-6; TCRdb reports TRBD2, a call that lacks DNA to check it against. Germline V lookup: CDR1 SGHDT, CDR2 YYEEEE. The CDR3 loop spans 15 amino acids. This CDR3 reads CASSWGRGGQETQYF.

This sequence joins TRBV7-9 and TRBJ2-2; TCRdb lists TRBD2, though no DNA is available to test this call. CDR1 is SEHNR, CDR2 FQNEAQ, per germline (reference sequence). The CDR3 contains 16 residues. The CDR3 loop is CASSVPGLMNTGELFF.

The genes are TRBV7-2 and TRBJ1-5; TCRdb returns TRBD1, unconfirmable since there is no DNA. This CDR3 is 14 amino acids long. Germline V gene data show CDR1 as SGHTA and CDR2 as FQGNSA. The CDR3 sequence is CASTLEGQRGPQHF. The full variable domain, in which reference TRBV7-2 and TRBJ1-5 provide the parts outside the CDR3, is GAGVSQSPSNKVTEKGKDVELRCDPISGHTALYWYRQSLGQGLEFLIYFQGNSAPDKSGLPSDRFSAERTGGSVSTLTIQRTQQEDSAVYLCASTLEGQRGPQHFGDGTRLSIL.

This chain links TRBV24-1 with TRBJ2-1; the TRBD1 assignment by TCRdb is unverifiable without DNA. Germline CDR1 and CDR2: KGHDR and SFDVKD. The CDR3 totals 16 residues. The CDR3 loop reads CATSDNRVSSYNEQFF.

The chain couples TRBV7-2 to TRBJ1-1; TCRdb lists TRBD1, though no DNA is available to test this call. The CDR3 runs to 14 residues. In germline, CDR1 is SGHTA, CDR2 FQGNSA. The chain's CDR3 is CASSVVGGRTEAFF.

V usage is TRBV5-1 and J usage is TRBJ2-2. Germline loops: CDR1 SGHRS, CDR2 YFSETQ. CDR3 size: 14 residues. The CDR3 region is CASSLVANTGELFF.

The rearrangement links TRBV7-3 to TRBJ2-3; TCRdb names TRBD2, which stays unverified in the absence of DNA. Germline-derived CDR1 and CDR2 are SGHTA and FQGTGA. The length of the CDR3 is 15 residues. CDR3 loop: CASSLELAGSDTQYF.

The V and J genes are TRBV7-2 and TRBJ2-7; TCRdb's assignment of TRBD2 cannot be checked, as there is no DNA. Looked up from germline, CDR1 is SGHTA and CDR2 is FQGNSA. The CDR3 sequence is 15 residues long. The CDR3 reads CASSSFSGGLYEQYF. The full variable domain, with the rest looked up from reference TRBV7-2 and TRBJ2-7, is GAGVSQSPSNKVTEKGKDVELRCDPISGHTALYWYRQSLGQGLEFLIYFQGNSAPDKSGLPSDRFSAERTGGSVSTLTIQRTQQEDSAVYLCASSSFSGGLYEQYFGPGTRLTVT.

The chain links TRBV7-3 to TRBJ2-3; TCRdb's D call, TRBD1, is unchecked because there is no DNA. The CDR3 totals 13 residues. Germline lookup yields CDR1 SGHTA and CDR2 FQGTGA. CDR3 protein: CASSLNGPLPQYF.

The J gene is TRBJ1-4, the V gene TRBV6-1; TCRdb's D call of TRBD1 is untestable without DNA. CDR3 length: 15 amino acids. The germline V gene has CDR1 MNHNS and CDR2 SASEGT. CDR3 amino acids: CASRGNRDREGGLFF.

The V call is TRBV6-1, the J call TRBJ2-3; TCRdb picks TRBD2, but there is no DNA to check that call. From germline, CDR1 is MNHNS and CDR2 SASEGT. The CDR3 runs 16 residues. CDR3 residues: CASSPSGGALTDTQYF.

The chain is built from TRBV5-1 and TRBJ2-7; TCRdb outputs TRBD1, but without DNA this stays unchecked. The CDR3 contains 15 residues. In germline, CDR1 is SGHRS, CDR2 YFSETQ. CDR3: CASSSLLDRAYEQYF. Combining the CDR3 with reference TRBV5-1 and TRBJ2-7 gives the whole variable domain KAGVTQTPRYLIKTRGQQVTLSCSPISGHRSVSWYQQTPGQGLQFLFEYFSETQRNKGNFPGRFSGRQFSNSRSEMNVSTLELGDSALYLCASSSLLDRAYEQYFGPGTRLTVT.

V gene TRBV5-1 combines with J gene TRBJ2-5. Germline-derived CDR1 and CDR2 are SGHRS and YFSETQ. This CDR3 has 12 amino acids. The CDR3 is CASSLSPGNQYF.

The chain couples TRBV7-2 to TRBJ2-4. From germline, CDR1 is SGHTA and CDR2 FQGNSA. This CDR3 has 15 amino acids. The CDR3: CASSTPTLGKNIQYF.

The gene calls are TRBV5-4 and TRBJ1-1. Germline CDR1 SGHNT, CDR2 YYREEE (reference sequence). The CDR3 has 12 residues. The CDR3 sequence: CASSLDSWKAFF.

The chain combines TRBV5-4 with TRBJ2-5; checking the TCRdb D call of TRBD1 is not possible without DNA. CDR3 length: 14 amino acids. CDR1 and CDR2 from the germline V gene are SGHNT and YYREEE (reference sequence). CDR3 region: CASVKDGGRETQYF.